This TCR beta chain was obtained from a study of T-cell reconstitution after alpha-beta-depleted transplantation in children. Many counts were recorded for this clonotype. Its antigen is as yet unknown. CDR3 size: 18 residues. Germline CDR1 and CDR2: DFQATT and SNEGSKA (reference sequence). Losses at the gene ends were 1 base for V and 4 bases for J; bases not matched to a gene: 17. Broader study findings: At one year after transplant, newly produced T cells mostly accounted for T-cell counts and diversity. Elevated TCRbeta diversity at day 60 was traced, in some patients, to surviving recipient T cells and thymic progenitors. After transplant, at about two months, alpha-beta T cells were reportedly derived from several hundred expanded graft clones.

The TCRbeta library incorporated unique molecular identifiers. A single record per CDR3 protein comes from TCRdb applying MiXCR to the PCR reads. Found here are roughly 400,000 distinct CDR3 sequences, over 40% of them singletons; the top ten hold about 30%. The chain couples TRBV20-1 to TRBJ2-3; TRBD2 aligns across 7 bases. Sequences were derived from PBMCs, sampled before TCRalphabeta/CD19-depleted stem cell transplant. The TCR comes from a girl aged 2-10 years with aplastic anemia, due to receive a stem cell transplant. The CDR3 DNA sequence: TGCAGTGCTAGAGCATTCTACGGCGGGGAGGGCCACGCAGATACGCAGTATTTT. This gives the protein CSARAFYGGEGHADTQYF.